Shown below are 14 T cell receptor beta chains from a single sample sequenced in a study of identical twins. TCRdb passed the 5' RACE reads through MiXCR, listing each CDR3 protein once. The sample carries 350,000 to 450,000 distinct CDR3 sequences, approximately 17% recorded once. Sequences were obtained from naive T cells sorted from blood. Receptor source: a man aged 50 to 60 in good health.

This clonotype was seen more than once but under ten times. The CDR3 DNA follows: TGCGCCAGCAGCGCGACTAGCGGGGGCGCTGATGAGCAGTTCTTC. This sequence encodes CASSATSGGADEQFF. V gene TRBV5-1 combines with J gene TRBJ2-1, with TRBD2 matching 12 bases. Germline values: CDR1 SGHRS, CDR2 YFSETQ. CDR3 length: 15 amino acids. V shed 4 bases and J 8 bases; nucleotides not matched to a gene: 7.

This clonotype has a handful of counts. The rearrangement joins TRBV20-1 to TRBJ2-5, with 10 bases identical to TRBD2. Trimming cost V 6 bases and J 4 bases; bases outside gene matches: 8. The CDR3 loop spans 14 amino acids. Germline loops: CDR1 DFQATT, CDR2 SNEGSKA (reference sequence). The CDR3 loop is CSAKPRLAGETQYF. The CDR3 nucleotides are TGCAGTGCCAAACCCCGACTAGCGGGAGAGACCCAGTACTTC.

A few counts support this clonotype. The chain joins TRBV5-4 to TRBJ2-6; TRBD1 matches 7 bases. Trimming removed 4 bases from V and 0 bases from J; junction bases left unmatched: 4. The germline V gene encodes CDR1 SGHNT and CDR2 YYREEE (reference sequence). This CDR3 is 16 amino acids long. CDR3 nucleotide sequence: TGTGCCAGCAGCCCGGGACAGACCTCTGGGGCCAACGTCCTGACTTTC. Translation: CASSPGQTSGANVLTF.

This clonotype was seen ten or more times. The chain couples TRBV25-1 to TRBJ2-5, with unresolved D. The germline V gene encodes CDR1 MGHDK and CDR2 SYGVNS. Trimming removed 7 bases from V and 7 bases from J, with 10 bases in between. This CDR3 region has 11 residues. CDR3 amino acids: CASIGNWTQYF. The CDR3 bases are TGTGCCAGCATAGGGAATTGGACCCAGTACTTC.

In this sample, this clonotype turned up many times. The CDR3 spells CAISGLAGALPGEQYF. The CDR3 bases are TGTGCCATCAGCGGACTAGCGGGAGCCCTCCCCGGGGAGCAGTACTTC. The chain recombines TRBV10-3 with TRBJ2-7; TRBD2 matches at 13 bases. The germline CDR1 and CDR2 sequences are ENHRY and SYGVKD. The ends lost 6 bases at V and 7 bases at J; junction bases unmatched: 12. CDR3 size: 16 residues.

Points on this clonotype: A single base separates this from a much larger clone, so it may be a read error. The V gene is TRBV20-1, the J gene TRBJ2-3; the D is unclear. CDR3 size: 13 residues. Per germline, CDR1 DFQATT and CDR2 SNEGSKA (reference sequence). V was cut by 5 bases and J by 1 base, with 10 bases left in between. CDR3 DNA: TGCAGTGCTGGCCCCCAGGGCACAGATACGCAGTATTTT. Its protein is CSAGPQGTDTQYF.

The V and J genes are TRBV10-3 and TRBJ1-2, with a tentative D call TRBD1 (6 bases). In germline, CDR1 is ENHRY, CDR2 SYGVKD. The CDR3 has 13 residues. Trimming left V 10 bases short and J 0 bases short, with 12 bases between. The DNA for the CDR3 is TGTGCCAACCGAGGGGGAACTAACTATGGCTACACCTTC. Its translation is CANRGGTNYGYTF.

About this clonotype itself: Mismatch with germline at one junction end may stem from a read error. The J gene is TRBJ2-3, the V gene TRBV12-3 or TRBV12-4; 13 nucleotides match TRBD2. The CDR3 has 12 amino acids. Here the CDR3 reads CASTGTSGARNF. The DNA of the CDR3 is TGTGCCAGCACCGGGACTAGCGGGGCGAGGAATTTT.

The chain has TRBV19 and TRBJ2-1; TRBD1 is a possible D gene (6 bases). The CDR3 has 14 residues. The V end was cut by 11 bases, the J end by 7 bases, with 21 bases between. From germline, CDR1 is LNHDA and CDR2 SQIVND (reference sequence). The CDR3 region has the DNA TGTGCCTGCAGGGCTCAGGGGCCCGTGAATGAGCAGTTCTTC. Translation: CACRAQGPVNEQFF.

This clonotype was counted between two and nine times. The chain carries TRBV20-1 and TRBJ1-1; a weak D match, TRBD1 (6 bases). Germline-derived CDR1 and CDR2 are DFQATT and SNEGSKA (reference sequence). Trimming stripped 3 bases from V and 7 bases from J, with 12 bases between. The CDR3 is made up of 12 amino acids. As DNA, the CDR3 is TGCAGTGCTAGGACCACAGGGAGTGAAGCTTTCTTT. Its translation is CSARTTGSEAFF.

This clonotype has just a few counts. This chain's CDR3 is CADDTSGSTDTQYF. The CDR3 DNA reads TGCGCCGACGATACTAGCGGGAGCACAGATACGCAGTATTTT. The rearrangement links TRBV10-2 to TRBJ2-3, with 9 bases matching TRBD2. The CDR3 totals 14 residues. Trimming cost V 11 bases and J 0 bases; bases outside gene matches: 6. Germline-derived CDR1 and CDR2 are WSHSY and SAAADI.

This chain's CDR3 is CSATGQGSIVETQYF. The CDR3 coding sequence is TGCAGCGCCACGGGACAGGGTTCGATAGTGGAGACCCAGTACTTC. This rearrangement joins TRBV29-1 to TRBJ2-5; 9 bases agree with TRBD1. CDR1 is SQVTM and CDR2 is ANQGSEA in the germline V gene. This CDR3 region has 15 residues. V was clipped by 7 bases and J by 5 bases; unmatched bases: 14.

In its sample, this clonotype was seen many times. This sequence joins TRBV4-3 and TRBJ1-5; a possible D gene is TRBD1 (5 bases). V gave up 0 bases and J gave up 2 bases, with 14 bases separating them. Looked up from germline, CDR1 is LGHNA and CDR2 is YSLEER. There are 17 residues in the CDR3. The CDR3 bases are TGCGCCAGCAGCCAAGATCTTTGGGGGAGCGGCAATCAGCCCCAGCATTTT. This gives the protein CASSQDLWGSGNQPQHF.

The V gene is TRBV7-9, the J gene TRBJ1-2; 8 nucleotides align to TRBD1. Trimming cost V 5 bases and J 3 bases; bases outside gene matches: 5. This CDR3 has 14 amino acids. Germline loops: CDR1 SEHNR, CDR2 FQNEAQ (reference sequence). The CDR3 loop reads CASSRDRRDYGYTF. CDR3 sequence (DNA): TGTGCCAGCAGCCGGGACAGGAGAGACTATGGCTACACCTTC.